This T cell receptor beta chain was captured by sequencing in a study of beta chain features in type 1 diabetes. Study-level points and caveats: Insertions were fewer and deletions more numerous at VDJ junctions in type 1 diabetes patients.

TCRB transcripts that were expressed got sequenced, as all of the isolated RNA had been reverse transcribed. The protocol was immunoSEQ multiplex PCR, while the TCRdb copy is restricted to in-frame clones and leaves out a portion. The table includes some 410,000 clones, more than 11% detected once. Averaging approximately 0.11 L, one heparinised blood draw came from each individual donor. Isolation of CD4+ naive, central memory, regulatory and stem cell-like memory cells was achieved by sorting via CD45RO/CCR7/CD25/CD127/CD95/CD27. This clone has a handful of counts. Its target is not known. The CDR3 contains 13 residues. Between the trimmed V and J ends, which lost 2 bases and 7 bases, there was a span of 12 bases. Germline V gene lookup returns CDR1 GTSNPN and CDR2 SVGIG (reference sequence).

This receptor was identified in a man aged 30 to 39 in good health. The V gene is TRBV30, the J gene TRBJ1-5; tentative D call: TRBD1 (6 bases). The sequencing input was naive CD4+ T cells from blood. CDR3 loop: CAWSSAGAQPQHF. The CDR3 coding sequence is TGTGCCTGGAGTTCGGCAGGGGCGCAGCCCCAGCATTTT.